This TCR beta chain was obtained from a study of regulatory T cells in long-lasting Graves disease. This clonotype was observed at least ten times. The TCR beta library used iRepertoire HTBI primers with Arm-PCR amplification of CDR3. Each CDR3 protein is one row after TCRdb ran MiXCR on the multiplex PCR reads. Of more than 400,000 distinct CDR3 sequences in the sample, about a sixth were seen once. Germline assignment: CDR1 DFQATT and CDR2 SNEGSKA (reference sequence). This CDR3 has 16 amino acids. Trimming at V came to 3 bases and at J to 4 bases, leaving 15 bases not matched to a gene. The time point here: newly diagnosed GD, antithyroid drugs for less than 3 months. After RNA was extracted from PBMCs, the TCR library was made from it. These sequences were also reported in another study, on T cells in Graves' hyperthyroidism and ophthalmopathy. As that study records: TCR CDR3 underwent first-round RT-PCR with the HTBI primer set.

The sequenced sample was peripheral blood mononuclear cells (PBMCs), obtained at new diagnosis, from a patient treated with antithyroid drugs. This TCR was recovered from a woman aged 25 to 39 with Graves disease. This chain links TRBV20-1 with TRBJ2-7, with 7 bases that match TRBD2. The CDR3 here is CSARGREERNLYEQYF. The CDR3, as DNA: TGCAGTGCTAGGGGACGGGAGGAACGAAACCTATACGAGCAGTACTTC.